These T cell receptor beta chains were read from a single sample in a study of blood T cell repertoires in COVID-19. The protocol was immunoSEQ multiplex PCR, while the TCRdb copy is restricted to in-frame clones and leaves out a portion. Of roughly 90,000 clones listed, about 77% were seen once; the top ten hold roughly 15%. Sequencing used peripheral blood. All receptors come from a human donor in a cohort sampled during active COVID-19. The conserved cysteine and the conserved F or W are not part of the CDR3 here.

v_call	j_call	cdr3_aa
TRBV28	TRBJ2-2	ASSTRGRELF
TRBV24-1	TRBJ2-3	ATSRQGAVGTDTQY
TRBV5-5	TRBJ2-7	ASSSSAGQFYEQY
TRBV11-2	TRBJ1-2	ASSLVGGSYGYT
TRBV18	TRBJ2-1	ASSTSYNEQF
TRBV10-2	TRBJ1-5	ASSRGGDQPQH
TRBV4-1	TRBJ2-7	ASSQVVSYGVAGEQY
TRBV30	TRBJ2-7	AWAINYEQY
TRBV9	TRBJ2-2	ASSVGFGSGSGELF
TRBV5-4	TRBJ2-1	ASSAGGSVNEQF
TRBV6-1	TRBJ2-1	ASSERDSSGPSREQF
TRBV28	TRBJ2-2	ASSGPGQTFSGELF
TRBV28	TRBJ2-2	ASTASLGQRGGLTGELF
TRBV6-6	TRBJ1-4	ASSYFQGPPNEKLF
TRBV11-2	TRBJ1-1	ASSLVLQGEAF
TRBV18	TRBJ1-1	ASSPHGGGTEAF
TRBV6-1	TRBJ1-2	ASSDRLLYGYT
TRBV2	TRBJ2-3	ASSDPREVGDTQY
TRBV9	TRBJ1-2	ASSSPGVGDNYGYT
TRBV10-3	TRBJ1-1	AISESGRPEAF
TRBV18	TRBJ2-3	ASSLIRTGGAGRVTDTQY
TRBV5-1	TRBJ2-4	ASMGEGGVLRSKNIQY
TRBV28	TRBJ2-7	ASRKSGYEQY
TRBV3-1/TRBV3-2	TRBJ2-2	ASSNTGLAGDTGELF
TRBV9	TRBJ1-6	ASSVAGVGSPLH
TRBV6-5	TRBJ2-5	ASSYSARGRRETQY
TRBV7-9	TRBJ2-1	ASSQTYNEQF
TRBV6-9	TRBJ1-5	ASSSPRAPGTGDSQPQH
TRBV7-3	TRBJ2-5	ASSAAGSGETQY
TRBV6-6	TRBJ2-7	ASSRDSSSRYEQY
TRBV5-1	TRBJ2-7	ASSLEREQY
TRBV10-3	TRBJ1-5	AISESGGSNQPQH
TRBV5-1	TRBJ2-1	ASSLPGLVNEQF
TRBV13	TRBJ1-2	ASSSNGQGISNYGYT
TRBV5-1	TRBJ2-7	ASSYGTSGLVEQY
TRBV4-1	TRBJ1-5	ASSHGDSYSNQPQH
TRBV6-5	TRBJ1-3	ASRDTGDARNTIY
TRBV7-9	TRBJ1-1	ASRETGQAQQAF
TRBV5-1	TRBJ2-7	ASSQGGGSYEQY
TRBV19	TRBJ1-2	ASIRGPNYGYT
TRBV3-1/TRBV3-2	TRBJ2-1	ASSQRTGTGTHEQF
TRBV19	TRBJ1-2	ASSSHEAQKASGYT
TRBV2	TRBJ2-1	ATGGGSYNEQF
TRBV5-6	TRBJ2-3	ASSWLSGETDTQY
TRBV5-1	TRBJ2-1	ASSLARGGNNEQF